The rows below give T cell receptor beta chains drawn from one sample of a study of blood T cell repertoires in COVID-19. Assay: immunoSEQ multiplex PCR; the TCRdb copy retains only in-frame clones and omits some. The data contain about 120,000 clones, 71% of them singletons. Sequencing was performed on peripheral blood. These receptors all come from a human donor with acute or convalescent COVID-19. The donor label of this sample is uncertain. Each CDR3 is given with its conserved first and last residue. The D gene is left open where the match is weak. Only some rows state a clone size, as once, few, many or a class for expanded clones.

DNA	CDR3	D	J	V	size
TGCGCCAGCAGTACTTCCGGGGGGCTCAATCAGCCCCAGCATTTT	CASSTSGGLNQPQHF	.	TRBJ1-5	TRBV5-1	.
TGTGCCAGCATCGAGTCGGGGGGGCCTGCAGATACGCAGTATTTT	CASIESGGPADTQYF	TRBD2	TRBJ2-3	TRBV6-5	once
TGTGCCAGCAGCCGTCGGCAGGGACTATACAATGAGCAGTTCTTC	CASSRRQGLYNEQFF	TRBD2	TRBJ2-1	TRBV11-3	once
TGTGCCAGCAGCGTAGGGACAGGCACCGGGGAGCTGTTTTTT	CASSVGTGTGELFF	TRBD1	TRBJ2-2	TRBV9	.
TGTGCCAGCAGTGAATGGGGTAGGGGGTCCTCCTACGAGCAGTACTTC	CASSEWGRGSSYEQYF	.	TRBJ2-7	TRBV6-1	.
TGTGCCAGCAGTGAAAGGGGGGAGACCCAGTACTTC	CASSERGETQYF	.	TRBJ2-5	TRBV6-1	.
TGTGCCAGCAGTCGGGACAGGGGGACAGATACGCAGTATTTT	CASSRDRGTDTQYF	TRBD1	TRBJ2-3	TRBV28	.
TGTGCCAGCAGCACCGACAGGGGAATTGGAAACACCATATATTTT	CASSTDRGIGNTIYF	TRBD1	TRBJ1-3	TRBV7-2	.
TGTGCCTGGAGTGGGGACTCTAGCTCCTACAATGAGCAGTTCTTC	CAWSGDSSSYNEQFF	.	TRBJ2-1	TRBV30	few
TGTGCCAGCAATATTATAGGGGGCGAGCAGTACTTC	CASNIIGGEQYF	.	TRBJ2-7	TRBV12-3/TRBV12-4	many
TGTGCCAGCGGACAGACAGCCCCCTACAATGAGCAGTTCTTC	CASGQTAPYNEQFF	.	TRBJ2-1	TRBV2	.
TGTGCCAGCAGCCCCCGTGTCTTC	CASSPRVF	.	TRBJ2-1	TRBV9	few
TGTGCCAGCAGCTCCCCGTTAGACAGGGAACTTGGTTCACCCCTCCACTTT	CASSSPLDRELGSPLHF	TRBD1	TRBJ1-6	TRBV5-4	.
TGTGCCAGCAGTTACGGACATCCCAACTATGGCTACACCTTC	CASSYGHPNYGYTF	.	TRBJ1-2	TRBV6-6	.
TGTGCCAGCAGTCCCAGGGGGCGGACAACACCCTCCTCCTACGAGCAGTACTTC	CASSPRGRTTPSSYEQYF	TRBD1	TRBJ2-7	TRBV6-6	few
TGTGCCACCCAGCCGAGGAGCTCCTATAATTCACCCCTCCACTTT	CATQPRSSYNSPLHF	.	TRBJ1-6	TRBV6-5	many
TGTGCCAGCAGCCCGCGACAGACGGGTGAAAAACTGTTTTTT	CASSPRQTGEKLFF	.	TRBJ1-4	TRBV7-9	few
TGTGCCAGCAGTGTATTTTCCAGGGGCCGTGAAGCTTTCTTT	CASSVFSRGREAFF	.	TRBJ1-1	TRBV2	.
TGTGCCAGCAGCAGAAGACAGGGGATTGAAAAACTGTTTTTT	CASSRRQGIEKLFF	TRBD1	TRBJ1-4	TRBV5-6	.
TGTGCCAGCAGCTACCAGAACGAAGAGACCCAGTACTTC	CASSYQNEETQYF	.	TRBJ2-5	TRBV5-4	.
TGTGCCACCAGCAGGGACGACAGGGGGGAGATTAGGTCTAACTATGGCTACACCTTC	CATSRDDRGEIRSNYGYTF	TRBD1	TRBJ1-2	TRBV15	.
TGTGCCTGGAGTCTCGGGGGGGATTATGGCTACACCTTC	CAWSLGGDYGYTF	.	TRBJ1-2	TRBV30	.
TGTGCCAGCAGCCCCCGGACAGGGGCGAATTCACCCCTCCACTTT	CASSPRTGANSPLHF	TRBD1	TRBJ1-6	TRBV7-6	.